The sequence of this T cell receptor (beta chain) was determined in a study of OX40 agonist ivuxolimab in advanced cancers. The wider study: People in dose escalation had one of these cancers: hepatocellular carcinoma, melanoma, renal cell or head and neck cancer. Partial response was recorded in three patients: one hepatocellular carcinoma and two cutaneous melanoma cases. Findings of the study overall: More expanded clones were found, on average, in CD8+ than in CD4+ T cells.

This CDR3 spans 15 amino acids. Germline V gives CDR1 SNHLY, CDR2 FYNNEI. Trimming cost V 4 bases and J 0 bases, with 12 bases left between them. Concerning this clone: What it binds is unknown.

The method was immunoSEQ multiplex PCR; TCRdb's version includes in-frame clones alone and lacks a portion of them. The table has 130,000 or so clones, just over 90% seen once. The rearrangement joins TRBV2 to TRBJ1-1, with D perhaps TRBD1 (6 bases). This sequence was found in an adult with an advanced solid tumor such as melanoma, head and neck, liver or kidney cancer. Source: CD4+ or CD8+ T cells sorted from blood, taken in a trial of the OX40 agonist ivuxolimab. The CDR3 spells CASSGQGNLNTEAFF. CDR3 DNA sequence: TGTGCCAGCAGTGGGCAGGGGAACTTGAACACTGAAGCTTTCTTT.